This T cell receptor beta chain derives from a study of chemoradiotherapy in HPV16-positive cancers. The junction had 9 bases not matched to a gene; V was cut back by 5 bases and J by 1 base. This CDR3 is built from 16 residues. Germline loops: CDR1 SGHAT, CDR2 FQNNGV. Sequencing used immunoSEQ multiplex PCR; TCRdb keeps in-frame clones, though not all of them. The table shows under 15,000 clones, with 81% occurring only once. The clonotype originates from a human donor with HPV-associated anogenital cancer. The chain joins TRBV11-2 to TRBJ2-3; TRBD1 agrees at 7 bases. Sample collection was performed from a patient who underwent chemoradiotherapy. In nucleotides, the CDR3 is TGTGCCAGCAGCCAGACAGACGACAGGGGCACAGATACGCAGTATTTT. It yields the protein CASSQTDDRGTDTQYF.